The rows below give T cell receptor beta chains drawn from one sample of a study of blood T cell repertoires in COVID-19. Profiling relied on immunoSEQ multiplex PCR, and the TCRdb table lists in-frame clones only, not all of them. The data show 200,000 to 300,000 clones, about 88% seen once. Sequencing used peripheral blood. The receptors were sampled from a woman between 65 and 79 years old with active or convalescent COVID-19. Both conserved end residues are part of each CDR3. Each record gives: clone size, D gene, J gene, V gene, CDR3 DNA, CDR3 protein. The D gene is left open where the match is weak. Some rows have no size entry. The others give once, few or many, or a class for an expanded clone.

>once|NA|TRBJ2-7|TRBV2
TGTGCCATCGAAGGAGTAGGCTCCTACGAGCAGTACTTC
CAIEGVGSYEQYF
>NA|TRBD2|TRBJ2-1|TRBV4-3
TGCGCCAGCAGCCATTTGAGCGGGGGCAGGAATGAGCAGTTCTTC
CASSHLSGGRNEQFF
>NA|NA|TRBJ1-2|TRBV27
TGTGCCAGCAGTTTTACAGGGTGGGTTAACTATGGCTACACCTTC
CASSFTGWVNYGYTF
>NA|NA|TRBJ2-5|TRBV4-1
TGCGCCAGCAGCCAAGATCCAGGGCTTGAAGAGACCCAGTACTTC
CASSQDPGLEETQYF
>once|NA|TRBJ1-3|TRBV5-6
TGTGCCAGCAGCTTCTCCGAGGGGGCTGGAAACACCATATATTTT
CASSFSEGAGNTIYF
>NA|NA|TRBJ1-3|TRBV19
TGTGCCAGTCGAGCGGACGACTCCTCTGGAAACACCATATATTTT
CASRADDSSGNTIYF
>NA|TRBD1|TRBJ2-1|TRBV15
TGTGCCACCAGCAGGGGGACAGGGAGGGATGAGCAGTTCTTC
CATSRGTGRDEQFF
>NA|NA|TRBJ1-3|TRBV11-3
TGTGCCAGCAGCTTAGATGGCCGTCAAAACTCTGGAAACACCATATATTTT
CASSLDGRQNSGNTIYF
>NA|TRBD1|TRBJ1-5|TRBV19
TGTGCCAGTGAAATGGCAGGGGGACAGCCCCAGCATTTT
CASEMAGGQPQHF
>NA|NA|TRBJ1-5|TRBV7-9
TGTGCCAGCAGCTTGGCCGGGGAACAGCCCCAGCATTTT
CASSLAGEQPQHF
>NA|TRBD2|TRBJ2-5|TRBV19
TGTGCCAGTAGTGACGGGGGGGCCCAGACCCAGTACTTC
CASSDGGAQTQYF
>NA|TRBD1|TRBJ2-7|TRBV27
TGTGCCATACGGGACAGGGGTTCCTACGAGCAGTACTTC
CAIRDRGSYEQYF
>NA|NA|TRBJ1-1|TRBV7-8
TGTGCCAGCGGACTCACGAACACTGAAGCTTTCTTT
CASGLTNTEAFF
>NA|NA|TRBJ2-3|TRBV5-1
TGCGCCAGCAGCTTCCTAGGGGGCACAGATACGCAGTATTTT
CASSFLGGTDTQYF
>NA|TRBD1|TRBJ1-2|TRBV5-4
TGTGCCAGCAGCTTGGGCGGACAGGGTTTGGGTGGCTACACCTTC
CASSLGGQGLGGYTF
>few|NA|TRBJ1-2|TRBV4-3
TGCGCCAGCAGCCAGAGTCGGGACATCGGCAACTATGGCTACACCTTC
CASSQSRDIGNYGYTF
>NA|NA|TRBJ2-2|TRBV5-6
TGTGCCAGCAGCTTGGCTCCGGGCGGAGGCACCGGGGAGCTGTTTTTT
CASSLAPGGGTGELFF
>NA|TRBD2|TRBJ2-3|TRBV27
TGTGCCAGCAGTTTATCGGTATTAGCGGGGGGGAGCACAGATACGCAGTATTTT
CASSLSVLAGGSTDTQYF
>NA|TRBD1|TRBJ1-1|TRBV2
TGTGCCAGCGGGGACAGGGTAGTCGTGGCTGAAGCTTTCTTT
CASGDRVVVAEAFF
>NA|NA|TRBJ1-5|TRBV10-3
TGTGCCACGCAGTTACACGGGAATCAGCCCCAGCATTTT
CATQLHGNQPQHF
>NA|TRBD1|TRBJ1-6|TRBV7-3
TGTGCCAGCAGCTCAGCGGGCAGGGGGCTGGGGTCACCCCTCCACTTT
CASSSAGRGLGSPLHF
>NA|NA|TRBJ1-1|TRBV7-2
TGTGCCAGCAGCTTAGGAGCGGGAAATGAAGCTTTCTTT
CASSLGAGNEAFF
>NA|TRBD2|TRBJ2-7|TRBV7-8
TGTGCCAGCAGCTTTGTTCTAGCGGCATCCCCTCCCTACGAGCAGTACTTC
CASSFVLAASPPYEQYF
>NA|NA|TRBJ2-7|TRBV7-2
TGTGCCAGCACTCCACAGGGTGGCTACGAGCAGTACTTC
CASTPQGGYEQYF
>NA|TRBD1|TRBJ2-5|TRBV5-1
TGCGCCAGCAGCTTGGGGACAGGGGCAGGGCACCAAGAGACCCAGTACTTC
CASSLGTGAGHQETQYF
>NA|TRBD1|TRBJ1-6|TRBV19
TGTGCCAGTAGGGTGGGACAGGTTAATTCACCCCTCCACTTT
CASRVGQVNSPLHF
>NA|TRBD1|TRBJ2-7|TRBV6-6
TGTGCCAGCATTACTGGGACAGGCGTTGAAGGTGAGCAGTACTTC
CASITGTGVEGEQYF
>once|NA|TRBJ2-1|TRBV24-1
TGTGCCACCGGGCTACATAGTGAGCAGTTCTTC
CATGLHSEQFF
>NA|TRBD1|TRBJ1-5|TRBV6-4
TGTGCCAAAAAAACAGGGGGGCGAACTGATCAGCCCCAGCATTTT
CAKKTGGRTDQPQHF
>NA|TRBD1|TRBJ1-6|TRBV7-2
TGTGCCAGCAGCTTTCAGTCAGGGGGCGCAACCTCCTATAATTCACCCCTCCACTTT
CASSFQSGGATSYNSPLHF
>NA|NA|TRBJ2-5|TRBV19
TGTGCCAGTAGAGAGGACCCAGGGGAGACCCAGTACTTC
CASREDPGETQYF
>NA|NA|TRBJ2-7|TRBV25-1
TGTGCCAGCAGTATCCTAGGGGGTTACGAGCAGTACTTC
CASSILGGYEQYF
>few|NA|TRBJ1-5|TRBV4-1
TGCGCCAGCAGCCTCTCTTTGGGAGGCAATCAGCCCCAGCATTTT
CASSLSLGGNQPQHF
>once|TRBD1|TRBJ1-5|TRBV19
TGTGCCAGTAGATCCACAGGGGGTCAGCCCCAGCATTTT
CASRSTGGQPQHF
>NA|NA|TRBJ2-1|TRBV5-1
TGCGCCAGGGCCAGGGTCCATGAGCAGTTCTTC
CARARVHEQFF
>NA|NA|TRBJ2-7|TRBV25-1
TGTGCCAGCACCTCCCTAGAGACAGCCTACGAGCAGTACTTC
CASTSLETAYEQYF
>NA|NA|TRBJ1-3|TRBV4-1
TGCGCCAGCAGCCACCGGGACATCTCTGGAAACACCATATATTTT
CASSHRDISGNTIYF
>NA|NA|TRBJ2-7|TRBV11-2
TGTGCCAGCAGCCAAACGACAGGTAATTACGAGCAGTACTTC
CASSQTTGNYEQYF
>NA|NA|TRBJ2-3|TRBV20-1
TGCAGTGCTATAATAGCAGATACGCAGTATTTT
CSAIIADTQYF
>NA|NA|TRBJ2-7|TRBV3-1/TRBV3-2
TGTGCCAGCAGTCTCAAGGGAGGAGCTAACTACGAGCAGTACTTC
CASSLKGGANYEQYF
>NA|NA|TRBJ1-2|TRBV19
TGTGCCAGTAGTGCGCAGGGGAAAGGCTACACCTTC
CASSAQGKGYTF
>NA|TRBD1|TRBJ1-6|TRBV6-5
TGTGCCAGCAGTTCCCCGGGACAGTATAATTCACCCCTCCACTTT
CASSSPGQYNSPLHF
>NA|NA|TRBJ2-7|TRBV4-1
TGCGCCAGCAGCTCCTTAGCCAGACGCTACGAGCAGTACTTC
CASSSLARRYEQYF
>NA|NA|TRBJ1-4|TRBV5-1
TGCGCCAGCAGCTTGAGGGGATCGGACACTGAAAAACTGTTTTTT
CASSLRGSDTEKLFF
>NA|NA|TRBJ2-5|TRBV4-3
TGCGCCAGCAGCCAAGATGTGCAGGTGGAGACCCAGTACTTC
CASSQDVQVETQYF
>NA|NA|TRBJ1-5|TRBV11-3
TGTGCCAGCAGCCCAGGGTCCAACCATCAGCCCCAGCATTTT
CASSPGSNHQPQHF
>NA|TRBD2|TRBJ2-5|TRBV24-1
TGTGCCACCAGTGATCACGGGGGGGCGTACCAAGAGACCCAGTACTTC
CATSDHGGAYQETQYF
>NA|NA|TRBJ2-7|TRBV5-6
TGTGCCAGCAGCCGACGAGGCGGCAGACCCCGTTACTACGAGCAGTACTTC
CASSRRGGRPRYYEQYF
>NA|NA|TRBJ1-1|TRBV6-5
TGTGCCAGCAGCACTAACACTGAAGCTTTCTTT
CASSTNTEAFF
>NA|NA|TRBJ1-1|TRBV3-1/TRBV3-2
TGTGCCAGCAGCCAAGGGGGGCGGACTGAAGCTTTCTTT
CASSQGGRTEAFF
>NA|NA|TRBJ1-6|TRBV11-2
TGTGCCAGCAGCTCACTAAATACAGGGCGCTCGATTTCACCCCTCCACTTT
CASSSLNTGRSISPLHF
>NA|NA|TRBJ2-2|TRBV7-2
TGTGCCAGCAGCCCAATACCGTCGGGGTCGGCCGGGGAGCTGTTTTTT
CASSPIPSGSAGELFF
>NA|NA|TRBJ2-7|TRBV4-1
TGCGCCAGCAGCCAAGGAACAGTCGCCTACGAGCAGTACTTC
CASSQGTVAYEQYF
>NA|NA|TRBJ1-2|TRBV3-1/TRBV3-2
TGTGCCAGCAGCCAAGATCGAAACTTAGGGGTCGGGAGCTATGGCTACACCTTC
CASSQDRNLGVGSYGYTF
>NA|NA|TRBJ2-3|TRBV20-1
TGCAGTGCTCTCTATAGTGATACGCAGTATTTT
CSALYSDTQYF
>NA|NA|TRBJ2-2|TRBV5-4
TGTGCCAGCAGCTCCGCCCGGGAAGCCCCTCTTGGCACCGGGGAGCTGTTTTTT
CASSSAREAPLGTGELFF
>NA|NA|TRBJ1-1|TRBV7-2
TGTGCCAGCAGCCCATCTCAGGGGTTCACTGAAGCTTTCTTT
CASSPSQGFTEAFF
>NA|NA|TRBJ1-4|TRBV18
TGTGCCAGCTCCAGGGCACAGGAGGAAAAACTGTTTTTT
CASSRAQEEKLFF
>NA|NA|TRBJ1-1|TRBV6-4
TGTGCCAGCAGTTTATATGGACAGCCGCCGTCTGAAGCTTTCTTT
CASSLYGQPPSEAFF
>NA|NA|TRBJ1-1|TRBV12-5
TGTGCTAGTGGTTTGGTCCTCGTGAACACTGAAGCTTTCTTT
CASGLVLVNTEAFF